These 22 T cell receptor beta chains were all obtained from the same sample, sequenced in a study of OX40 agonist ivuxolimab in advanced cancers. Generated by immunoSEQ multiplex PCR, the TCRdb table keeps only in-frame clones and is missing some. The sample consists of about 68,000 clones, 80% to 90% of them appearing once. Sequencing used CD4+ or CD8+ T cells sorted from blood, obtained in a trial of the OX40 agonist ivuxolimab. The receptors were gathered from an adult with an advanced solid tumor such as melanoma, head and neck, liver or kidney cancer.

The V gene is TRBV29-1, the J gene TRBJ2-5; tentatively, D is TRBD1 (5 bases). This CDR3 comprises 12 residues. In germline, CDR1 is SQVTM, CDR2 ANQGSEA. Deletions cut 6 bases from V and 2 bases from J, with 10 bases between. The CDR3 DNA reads TGCAGCGTGGAGCAGGGTCAAGAGACCCAGTACTTC. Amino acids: CSVEQGQETQYF.

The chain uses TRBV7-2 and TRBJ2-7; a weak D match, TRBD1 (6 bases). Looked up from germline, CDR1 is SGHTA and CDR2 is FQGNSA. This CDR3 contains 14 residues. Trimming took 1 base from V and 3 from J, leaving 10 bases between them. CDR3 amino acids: CASSLDPGDYEQYF. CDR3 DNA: TGTGCCAGCAGCTTAGATCCAGGGGACTACGAGCAGTACTTC.

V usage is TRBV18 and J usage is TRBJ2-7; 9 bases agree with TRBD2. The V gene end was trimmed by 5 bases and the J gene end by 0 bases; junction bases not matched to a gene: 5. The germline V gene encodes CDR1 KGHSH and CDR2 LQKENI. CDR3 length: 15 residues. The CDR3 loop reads CASSSSGTNSYEQYF. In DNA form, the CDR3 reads TGTGCCAGCTCATCTAGCGGGACCAACTCCTACGAGCAGTACTTC. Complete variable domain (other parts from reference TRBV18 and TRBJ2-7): NAGVMQNPRHLVRRRGQEARLRCSPMKGHSHVYWYRQLPEEGLKFMVYLQKENIIDESGMPKERFSAEFPKEGPSILRIQQVVRGDSAAYFCASSSSGTNSYEQYFGPGTRLTVT.

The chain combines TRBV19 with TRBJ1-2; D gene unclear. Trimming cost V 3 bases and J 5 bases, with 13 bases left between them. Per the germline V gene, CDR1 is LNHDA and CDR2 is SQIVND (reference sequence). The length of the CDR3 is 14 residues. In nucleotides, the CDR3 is TGTGCCAGTAGTATGGGGTCAACTACTTATGGCTACACCTTC. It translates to CASSMGSTTYGYTF.

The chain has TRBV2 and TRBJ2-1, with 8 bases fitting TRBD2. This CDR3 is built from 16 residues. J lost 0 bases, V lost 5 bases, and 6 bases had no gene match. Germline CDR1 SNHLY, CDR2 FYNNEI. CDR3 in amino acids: CASSITSGSSYNEQFF. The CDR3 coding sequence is TGTGCCAGCAGTATCACTAGCGGAAGCTCCTACAATGAGCAGTTCTTC. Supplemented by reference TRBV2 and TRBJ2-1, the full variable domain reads EPEVTQTPSHQVTQMGQEVILRCVPISNHLYFYWYRQILGQKVEFLVSFYNNEISEKSEIFDDQFSVERPDGSNFTLKIRSTKLEDSAMYFCASSITSGSSYNEQFFGPGTRLTVL.

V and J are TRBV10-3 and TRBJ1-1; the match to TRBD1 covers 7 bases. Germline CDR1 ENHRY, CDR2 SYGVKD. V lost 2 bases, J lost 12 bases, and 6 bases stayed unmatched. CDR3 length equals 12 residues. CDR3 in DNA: TGTGCCATCAGTGAGGCGGGACAGTCGTCTTTCTTT. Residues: CAISEAGQSSFF.

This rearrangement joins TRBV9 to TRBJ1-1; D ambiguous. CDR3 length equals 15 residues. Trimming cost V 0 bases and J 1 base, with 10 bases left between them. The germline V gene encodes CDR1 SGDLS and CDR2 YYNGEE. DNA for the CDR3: TGTGCCAGCAGCGTAGCCCGGGGTCAGAACACTGAAGCTTTCTTT. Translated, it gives CASSVARGQNTEAFF.

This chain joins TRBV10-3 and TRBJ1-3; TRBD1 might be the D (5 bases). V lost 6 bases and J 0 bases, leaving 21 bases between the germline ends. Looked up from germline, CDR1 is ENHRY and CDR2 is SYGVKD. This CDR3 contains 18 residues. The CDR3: CAISHGALRTISGNTIYF. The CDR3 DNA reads TGTGCCATCAGCCATGGGGCACTCCGAACGATCTCTGGAAACACCATATATTTT.

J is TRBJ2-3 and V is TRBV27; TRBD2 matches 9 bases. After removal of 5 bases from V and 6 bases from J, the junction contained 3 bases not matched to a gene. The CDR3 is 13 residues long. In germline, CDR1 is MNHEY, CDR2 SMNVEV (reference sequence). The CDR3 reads CASSRREGDTQYF. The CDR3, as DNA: TGTGCCAGCAGTCGGCGGGAGGGTGATACGCAGTATTTT.

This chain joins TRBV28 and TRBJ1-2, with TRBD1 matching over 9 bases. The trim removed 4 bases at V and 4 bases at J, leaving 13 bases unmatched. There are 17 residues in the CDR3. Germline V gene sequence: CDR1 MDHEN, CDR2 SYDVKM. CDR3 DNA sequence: TGTGCCAGCAGTTCACCGGGACAGGGAGGGTGGGGCTATGGCTACACCTTC. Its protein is CASSSPGQGGWGYGYTF.

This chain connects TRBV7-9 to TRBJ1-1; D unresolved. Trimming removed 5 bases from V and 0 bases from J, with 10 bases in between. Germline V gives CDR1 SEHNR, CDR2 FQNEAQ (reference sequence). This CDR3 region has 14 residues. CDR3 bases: TGTGCCAGCAGCCCGAGCGGGCTGAACACTGAAGCTTTCTTT. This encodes CASSPSGLNTEAFF. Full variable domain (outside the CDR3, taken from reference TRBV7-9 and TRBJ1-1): DTGVSQNPRHKITKRGQNVTFRCDPISEHNRLYWYRQTLGQGPEFLTYFQNEAQLEKSRLLSDRFSAERPKGSFSTLEIQRTEQGDSAMYLCASSPSGLNTEAFFGQGTRLTVV.

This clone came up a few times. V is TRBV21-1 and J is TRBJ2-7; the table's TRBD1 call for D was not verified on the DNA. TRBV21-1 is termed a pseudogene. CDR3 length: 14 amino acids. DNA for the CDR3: TGTGCCAGCAGCAAAATCAGGTCCCCCTACGAGCAGTACTTC. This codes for CASSKIRSPYEQYF.

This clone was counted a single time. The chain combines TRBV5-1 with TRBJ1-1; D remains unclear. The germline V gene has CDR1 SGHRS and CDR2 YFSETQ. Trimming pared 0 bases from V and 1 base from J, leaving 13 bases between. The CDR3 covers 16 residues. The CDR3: CASSLERRGTNTEAFF. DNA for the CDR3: TGCGCCAGCAGCTTGGAGAGAAGAGGAACGAACACTGAAGCTTTCTTT.

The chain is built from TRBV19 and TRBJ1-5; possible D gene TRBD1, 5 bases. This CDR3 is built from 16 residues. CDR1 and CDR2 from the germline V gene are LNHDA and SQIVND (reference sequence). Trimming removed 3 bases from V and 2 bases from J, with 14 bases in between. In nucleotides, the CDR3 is TGTGCCAGTAGTATTGGGCGGGGGAGTCGCAATCAGCCCCAGCATTTT. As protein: CASSIGRGSRNQPQHF.

The CDR3, as DNA: TGTGCCAGCAGCGTCGGACTAGCGGTTACTGCTAGCACAGATACGCAGTATTTT. Protein product: CASSVGLAVTASTDTQYF. V usage is TRBV9 and J usage is TRBJ2-3, with TRBD2 identical over 10 bases. CDR3 length: 18 amino acids. CDR1 is SGDLS, CDR2 YYNGEE, per germline. J lost 0 bases, V lost 2 bases, and 9 bases had no gene match.

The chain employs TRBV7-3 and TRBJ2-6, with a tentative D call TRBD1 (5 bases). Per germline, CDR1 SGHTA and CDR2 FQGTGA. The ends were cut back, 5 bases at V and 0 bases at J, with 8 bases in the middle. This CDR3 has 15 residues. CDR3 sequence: CASSLDSSGANVLTF. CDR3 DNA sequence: TGTGCCAGCAGCCTAGACAGCTCTGGGGCCAACGTCCTGACTTTC.

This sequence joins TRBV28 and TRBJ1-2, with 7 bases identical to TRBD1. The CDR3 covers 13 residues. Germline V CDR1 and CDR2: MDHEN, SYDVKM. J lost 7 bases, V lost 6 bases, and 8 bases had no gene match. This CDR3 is CASSNTGVGGYTF. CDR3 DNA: TGTGCCAGCAGCAACACAGGGGTGGGTGGCTACACCTTC.

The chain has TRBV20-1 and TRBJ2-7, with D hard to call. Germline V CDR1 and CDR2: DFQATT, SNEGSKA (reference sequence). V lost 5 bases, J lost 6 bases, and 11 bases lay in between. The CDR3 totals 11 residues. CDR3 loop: CSAPRPGEQYF. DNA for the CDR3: TGCAGTGCTCCCCGACCAGGCGAGCAGTACTTC.

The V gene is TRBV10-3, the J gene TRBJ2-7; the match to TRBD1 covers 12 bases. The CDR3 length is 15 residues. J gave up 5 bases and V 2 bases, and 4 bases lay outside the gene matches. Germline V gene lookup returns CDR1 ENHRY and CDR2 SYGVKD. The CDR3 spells CAISEPGQGADEQYF. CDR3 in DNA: TGTGCCATCAGTGAGCCGGGACAGGGGGCAGACGAGCAGTACTTC.

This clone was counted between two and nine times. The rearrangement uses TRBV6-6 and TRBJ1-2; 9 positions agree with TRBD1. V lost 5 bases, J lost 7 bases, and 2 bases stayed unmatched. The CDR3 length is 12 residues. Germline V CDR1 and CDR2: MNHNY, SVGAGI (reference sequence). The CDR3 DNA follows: TGTGCCAGCAGTGGGACAGGGTTTGGCTACACCTTC. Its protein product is CASSGTGFGYTF.

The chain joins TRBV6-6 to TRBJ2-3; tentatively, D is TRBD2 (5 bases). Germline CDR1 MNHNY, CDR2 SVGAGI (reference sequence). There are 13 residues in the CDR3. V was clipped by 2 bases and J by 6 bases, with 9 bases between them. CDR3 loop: CASSYGRHDTQYF. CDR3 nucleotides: TGTGCCAGCAGTTACGGGAGACACGATACGCAGTATTTT.

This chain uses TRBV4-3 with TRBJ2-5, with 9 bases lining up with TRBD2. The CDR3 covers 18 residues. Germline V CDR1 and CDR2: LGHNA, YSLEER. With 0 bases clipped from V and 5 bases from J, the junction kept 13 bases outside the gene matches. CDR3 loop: CASSQEPTRASGKETQYF. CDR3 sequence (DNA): TGCGCCAGCAGCCAAGAGCCGACCCGAGCTAGCGGGAAGGAGACCCAGTACTTC.